This T cell receptor (beta chain) was observed in a study of blood T cell repertoires in COVID-19. Background on the study: From the United States, Italy and Spain came samples of acute and convalescent COVID-19. Sources were T cells, B-cell-depleted T cells, or PBMCs; the material itself was cDNA or gDNA.

Data came from immunoSEQ multiplex PCR; TCRdb stores just in-frame clones and leaves some out. The repertoire has 80,000 to 100,000 clones, approximately 86% of them found once; the top ten carry over 9%. The germline gives CDR1 LNHNV, CDR2 YYDKDF (reference sequence). V lost 0 bases and J 5 bases, leaving 10 bases between the germline ends. This CDR3 is 15 amino acids long. The sample taken for sequencing was peripheral blood. The chain uses TRBV15 and TRBJ2-2; D may be TRBD2 (6 bases). This TCR was sampled from a man in his fifties with acute or convalescent COVID-19. CDR3 coding DNA: TGTGCCACCAGCAGAGATGGGAGGAGTACCGGGGAGCTGTTTTTT. Its protein product is CATSRDGRSTGELFF.